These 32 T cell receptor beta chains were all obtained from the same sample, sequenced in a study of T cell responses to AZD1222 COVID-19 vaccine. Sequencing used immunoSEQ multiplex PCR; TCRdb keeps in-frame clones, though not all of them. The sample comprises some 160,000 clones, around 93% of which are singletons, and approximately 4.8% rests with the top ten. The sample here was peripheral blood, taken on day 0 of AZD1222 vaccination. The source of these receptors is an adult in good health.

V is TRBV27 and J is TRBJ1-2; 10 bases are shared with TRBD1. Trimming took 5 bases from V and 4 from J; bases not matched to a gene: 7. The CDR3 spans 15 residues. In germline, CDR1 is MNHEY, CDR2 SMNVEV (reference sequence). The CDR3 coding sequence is TGTGCCAGCAGTAGCGTCAGGACAGGGGGCTATGGCTACACCTTC. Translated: CASSSVRTGGYGYTF.

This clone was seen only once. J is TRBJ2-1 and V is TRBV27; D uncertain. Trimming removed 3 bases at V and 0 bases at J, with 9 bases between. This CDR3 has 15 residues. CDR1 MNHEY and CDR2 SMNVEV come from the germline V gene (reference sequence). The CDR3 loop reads CASSLVPSSYNEQFF. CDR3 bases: TGTGCCAGCAGTTTGGTGCCGAGCTCCTACAATGAGCAGTTCTTC.

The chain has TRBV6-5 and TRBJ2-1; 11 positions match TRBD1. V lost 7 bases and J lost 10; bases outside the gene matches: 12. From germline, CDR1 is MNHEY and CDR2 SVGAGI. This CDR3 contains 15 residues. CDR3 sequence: CASTERGQGDREQFF. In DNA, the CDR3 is TGTGCCAGCACCGAACGGGGACAGGGGGACCGCGAGCAGTTCTTC.

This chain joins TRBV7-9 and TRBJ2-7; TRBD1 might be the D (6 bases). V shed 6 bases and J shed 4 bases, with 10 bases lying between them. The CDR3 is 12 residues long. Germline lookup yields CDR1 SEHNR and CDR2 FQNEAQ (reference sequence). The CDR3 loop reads CASSQQGYEQYF. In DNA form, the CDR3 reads TGTGCCAGCAGTCAACAGGGTTACGAGCAGTACTTC.

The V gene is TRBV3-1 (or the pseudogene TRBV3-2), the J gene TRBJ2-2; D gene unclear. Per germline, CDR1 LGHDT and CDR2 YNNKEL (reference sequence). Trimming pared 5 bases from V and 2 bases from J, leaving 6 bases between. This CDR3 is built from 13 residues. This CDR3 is CASSSTNTGELFF. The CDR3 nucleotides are TGTGCCAGCAGCTCCACTAACACCGGGGAGCTGTTTTTT.

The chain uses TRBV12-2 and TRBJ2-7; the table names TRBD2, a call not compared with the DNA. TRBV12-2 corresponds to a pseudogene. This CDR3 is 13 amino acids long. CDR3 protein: CASRLTGMYEQYF. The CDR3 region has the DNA TGTGCAAGTCGCTTAACGGGGATGTACGAGCAGTACTTC.

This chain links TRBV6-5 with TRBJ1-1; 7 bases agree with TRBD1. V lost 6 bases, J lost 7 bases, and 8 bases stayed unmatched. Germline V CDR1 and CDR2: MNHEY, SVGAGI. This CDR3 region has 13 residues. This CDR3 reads CASRIRGDGEAFF. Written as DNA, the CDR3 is TGTGCCAGCAGGATCAGGGGGGACGGTGAAGCTTTCTTT.

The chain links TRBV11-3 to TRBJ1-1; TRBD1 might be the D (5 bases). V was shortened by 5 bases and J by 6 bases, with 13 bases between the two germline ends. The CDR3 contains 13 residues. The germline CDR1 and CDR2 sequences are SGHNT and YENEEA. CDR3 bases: TGTGCCAGCAGCCACCCCCGGGGCTCTGAAGCTTTCTTT. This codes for CASSHPRGSEAFF.

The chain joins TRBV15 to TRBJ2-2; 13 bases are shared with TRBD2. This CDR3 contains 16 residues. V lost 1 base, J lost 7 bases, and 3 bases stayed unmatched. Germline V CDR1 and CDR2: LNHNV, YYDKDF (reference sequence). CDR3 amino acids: CATSRGLAGGGGELFF. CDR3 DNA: TGTGCCACCAGCAGAGGACTAGCGGGAGGTGGCGGGGAGCTGTTTTTT.

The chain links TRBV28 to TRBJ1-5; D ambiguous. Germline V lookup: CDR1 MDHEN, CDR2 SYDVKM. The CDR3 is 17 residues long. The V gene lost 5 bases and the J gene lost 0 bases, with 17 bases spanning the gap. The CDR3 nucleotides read TGTGCCAGCAGTCCCTTGAAAGGTGCCTATAGCAATCAGCCCCAGCATTTT. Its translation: CASSPLKGAYSNQPQHF.

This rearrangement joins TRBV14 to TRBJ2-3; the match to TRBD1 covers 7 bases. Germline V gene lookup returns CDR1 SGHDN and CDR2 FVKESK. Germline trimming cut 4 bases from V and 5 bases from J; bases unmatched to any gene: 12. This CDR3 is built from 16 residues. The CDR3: CASSPPRQGRVDTQYF. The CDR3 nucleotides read TGTGCCAGCAGCCCACCCCGACAGGGAAGGGTAGATACGCAGTATTTT. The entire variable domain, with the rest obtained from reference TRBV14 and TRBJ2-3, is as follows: EAGVTQFPSHSVIEKGQTVTLRCDPISGHDNLYWYRRVMGKEIKFLLHFVKESKQDESGMPNNRFLAERTGGTYSTLKVQPAELEDSGVYFCASSPPRQGRVDTQYFGPGTRLTVL.

The CDR3 DNA reads TGTGCCACCAGTGATCGGGACCGTGGTAATGAAAAACTGTTTTTT. Amino acid sequence: CATSDRDRGNEKLFF. The rearrangement joins TRBV24-1 to TRBJ1-4, with D possibly being TRBD1 (5 bases). Germline CDR1 is KGHDR and CDR2 is SFDVKD. The CDR3 extends over 15 amino acids. Trimming pared 3 bases from V and 4 bases from J, leaving 11 bases between.

CDR3 in DNA: TGTGCCAGCAGCTTAGGCGGGAGTAAGGGCAATGAGCAGTTCTTC. Translating it yields CASSLGGSKGNEQFF. This chain uses TRBV11-3 with TRBJ2-1, with 7 bases that match TRBD2. V trimming: 1 base; J trimming: 6 bases; junction bases outside the gene matches: 6. The CDR3 loop spans 15 amino acids. Per the germline V gene, CDR1 is SGHNT and CDR2 is YENEEA.

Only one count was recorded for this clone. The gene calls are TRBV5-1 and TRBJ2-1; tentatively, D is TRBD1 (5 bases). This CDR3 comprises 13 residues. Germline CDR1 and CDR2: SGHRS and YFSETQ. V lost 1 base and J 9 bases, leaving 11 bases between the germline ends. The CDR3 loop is CASSLILTGEQFF. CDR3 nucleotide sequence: TGCGCCAGCAGCTTGATACTCACAGGTGAGCAGTTCTTC. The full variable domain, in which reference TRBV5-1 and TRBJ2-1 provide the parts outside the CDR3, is KAGVTQTPRYLIKTRGQQVTLSCSPISGHRSVSWYQQTPGQGLQFLFEYFSETQRNKGNFPGRFSGRQFSNSRSEMNVSTLELGDSALYLCASSLILTGEQFFGPGTRLTVL.

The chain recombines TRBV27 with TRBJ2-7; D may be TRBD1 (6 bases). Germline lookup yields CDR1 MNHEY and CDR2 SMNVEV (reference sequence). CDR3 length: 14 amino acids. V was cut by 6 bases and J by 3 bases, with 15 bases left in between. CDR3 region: CASSSKGGRYEQYF. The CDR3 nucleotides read TGTGCCAGCAGCTCCAAAGGGGGTCGCTACGAGCAGTACTTC.

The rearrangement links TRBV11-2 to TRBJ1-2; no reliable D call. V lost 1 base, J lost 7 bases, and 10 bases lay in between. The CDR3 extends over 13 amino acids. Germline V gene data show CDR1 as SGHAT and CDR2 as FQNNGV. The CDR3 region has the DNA TGTGCCAGCAGCTTAGGAGGAGGGTCTGGCTACACCTTC. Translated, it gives CASSLGGGSGYTF.

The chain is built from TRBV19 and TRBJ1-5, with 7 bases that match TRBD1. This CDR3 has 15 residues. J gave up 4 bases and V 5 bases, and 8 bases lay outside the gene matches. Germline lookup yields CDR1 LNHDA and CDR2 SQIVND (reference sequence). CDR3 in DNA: TGTGCCAGTAGTCCCCGGGACAGCATGAATCAGCCCCAGCATTTT. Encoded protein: CASSPRDSMNQPQHF.

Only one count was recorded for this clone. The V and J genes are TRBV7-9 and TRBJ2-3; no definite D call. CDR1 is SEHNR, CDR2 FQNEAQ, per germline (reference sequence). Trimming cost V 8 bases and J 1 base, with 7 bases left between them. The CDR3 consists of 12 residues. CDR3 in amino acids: CASGRGTDTQYF. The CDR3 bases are TGTGCCAGCGGTCGGGGCACAGATACGCAGTATTTT.

The CDR3 sequence is CASSGGQSSYEQYF. The CDR3 coding sequence is TGTGCCAGCTCAGGAGGACAGAGCTCCTACGAGCAGTACTTC. This sequence joins TRBV18 and TRBJ2-7, with a possible D match to TRBD1 (6 bases). CDR1 and CDR2 (germline): KGHSH, LQKENI. The CDR3 length is 14 residues. V lost 5 bases to trimming and J lost 0 bases, with 11 bases between them.

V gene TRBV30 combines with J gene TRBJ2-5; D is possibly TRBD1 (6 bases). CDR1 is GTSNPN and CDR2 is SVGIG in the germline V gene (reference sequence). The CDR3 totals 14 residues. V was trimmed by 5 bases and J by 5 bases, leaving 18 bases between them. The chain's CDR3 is CAWGGTGRGETQYF. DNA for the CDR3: TGTGCCTGGGGGGGTACAGGGAGAGGGGAGACCCAGTACTTC.

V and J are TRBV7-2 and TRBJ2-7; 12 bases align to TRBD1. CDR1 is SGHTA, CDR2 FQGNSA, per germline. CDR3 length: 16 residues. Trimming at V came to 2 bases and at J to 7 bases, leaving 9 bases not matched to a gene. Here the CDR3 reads CASSLWGTGGLTEQYF. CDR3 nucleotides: TGTGCCAGCAGCTTATGGGGGACAGGGGGCCTAACAGAGCAGTACTTC.

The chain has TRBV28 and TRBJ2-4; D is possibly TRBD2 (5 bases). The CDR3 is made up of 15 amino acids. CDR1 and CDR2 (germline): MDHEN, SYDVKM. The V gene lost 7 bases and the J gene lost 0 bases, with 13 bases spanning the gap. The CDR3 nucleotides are TGTGCCAGCACCCTACGAGGGATAGCCAAAAACATTCAGTACTTC. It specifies CASTLRGIAKNIQYF.

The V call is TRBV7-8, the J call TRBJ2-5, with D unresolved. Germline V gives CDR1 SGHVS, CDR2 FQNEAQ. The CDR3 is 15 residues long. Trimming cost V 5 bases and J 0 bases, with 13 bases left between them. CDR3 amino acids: CASSPPRSYQETQYF. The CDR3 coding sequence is TGTGCCAGCAGCCCTCCACGGAGCTACCAAGAGACCCAGTACTTC.

In nucleotides, the CDR3 is TGTGCTAGTGGTCCGGGCCCAGGAGTGGAGACCCAGTACTTC. This sequence encodes CASGPGPGVETQYF. The chain employs TRBV12-5 and TRBJ2-5; D uncertain. Germline V lookup: CDR1 LGHNT, CDR2 FRNRAP. The CDR3 length is 14 residues. Trimming shortened V by 5 bases and J by 5 bases, and 15 bases separated the two germline ends.

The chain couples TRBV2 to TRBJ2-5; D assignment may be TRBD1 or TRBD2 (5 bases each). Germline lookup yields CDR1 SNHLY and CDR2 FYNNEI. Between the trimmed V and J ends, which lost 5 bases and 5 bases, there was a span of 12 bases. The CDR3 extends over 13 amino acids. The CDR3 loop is CASSNTREETQYF. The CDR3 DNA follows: TGTGCCAGCAGTAATACCAGGGAGGAGACCCAGTACTTC.

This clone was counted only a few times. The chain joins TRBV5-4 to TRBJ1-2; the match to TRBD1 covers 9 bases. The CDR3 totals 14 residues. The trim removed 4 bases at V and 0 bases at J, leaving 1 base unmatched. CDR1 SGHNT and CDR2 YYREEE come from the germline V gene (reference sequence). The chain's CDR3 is CASSRQGANYGYTF. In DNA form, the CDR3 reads TGTGCCAGCAGCCGACAGGGGGCTAACTATGGCTACACCTTC.

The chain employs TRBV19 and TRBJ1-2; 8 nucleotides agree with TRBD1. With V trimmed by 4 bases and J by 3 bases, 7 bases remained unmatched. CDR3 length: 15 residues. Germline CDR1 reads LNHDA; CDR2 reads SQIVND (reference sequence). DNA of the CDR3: TGTGCCAGTAGTAACCAGGGGGCGACGGACTATGGCTACACCTTC. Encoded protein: CASSNQGATDYGYTF.

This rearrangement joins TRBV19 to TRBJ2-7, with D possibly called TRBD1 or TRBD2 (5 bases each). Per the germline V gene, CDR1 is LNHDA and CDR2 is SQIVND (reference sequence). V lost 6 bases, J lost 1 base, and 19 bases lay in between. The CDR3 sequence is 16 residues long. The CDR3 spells CASSTSPRDGSYEQYF. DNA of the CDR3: TGTGCCAGTAGCACCTCCCCCAGGGACGGATCCTACGAGCAGTACTTC.

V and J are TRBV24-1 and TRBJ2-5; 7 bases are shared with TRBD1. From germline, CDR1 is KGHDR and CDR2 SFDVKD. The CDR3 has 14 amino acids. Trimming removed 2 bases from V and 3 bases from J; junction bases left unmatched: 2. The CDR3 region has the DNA TGTGCCACCAGTGATTCTGGGACAGAAGAGACCCAGTACTTC. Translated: CATSDSGTEETQYF.

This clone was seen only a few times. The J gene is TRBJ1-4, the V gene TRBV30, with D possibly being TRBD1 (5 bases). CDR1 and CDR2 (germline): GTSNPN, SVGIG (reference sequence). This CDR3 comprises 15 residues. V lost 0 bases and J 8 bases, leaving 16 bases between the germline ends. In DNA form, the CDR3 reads TGTGCCTGGAGTGTGGGAGGGGCCGCTGGAGAAAAACTGTTTTTT. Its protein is CAWSVGGAAGEKLFF.

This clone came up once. The CDR3 DNA sequence: TGCGCCAGCAGCTTGGACTTTAACACCGGGGAGCTGTTTTTT. This codes for CASSLDFNTGELFF. This sequence joins TRBV5-1 and TRBJ2-2; D remains unclear. The CDR3 extends over 14 amino acids. Germline values: CDR1 SGHRS, CDR2 YFSETQ. V lost 0 bases to trimming and J lost 2 bases, with 5 bases between them.

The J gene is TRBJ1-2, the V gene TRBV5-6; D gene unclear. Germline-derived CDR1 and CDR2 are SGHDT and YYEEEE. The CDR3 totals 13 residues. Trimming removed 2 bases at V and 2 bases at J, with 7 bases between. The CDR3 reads CASSFGENYGYTF. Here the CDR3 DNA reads TGTGCCAGCAGCTTTGGGGAAAACTATGGCTACACCTTC.